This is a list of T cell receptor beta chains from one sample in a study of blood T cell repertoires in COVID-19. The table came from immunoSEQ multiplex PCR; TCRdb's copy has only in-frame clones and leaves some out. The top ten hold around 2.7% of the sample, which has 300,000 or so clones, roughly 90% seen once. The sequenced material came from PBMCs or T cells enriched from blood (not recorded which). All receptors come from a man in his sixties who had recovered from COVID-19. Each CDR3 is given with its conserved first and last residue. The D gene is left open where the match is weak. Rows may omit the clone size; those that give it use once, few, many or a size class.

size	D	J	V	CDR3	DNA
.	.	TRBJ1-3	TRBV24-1	CATSPGGNTIYF	TGTGCAACTAGCCCCGGTGGAAACACCATATATTTT
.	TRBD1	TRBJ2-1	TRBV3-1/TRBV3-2	CASNPRDRYNEQFF	TGTGCCAGCAACCCCAGGGACAGGTATAATGAGCAGTTCTTC
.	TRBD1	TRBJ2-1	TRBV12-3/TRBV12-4	CASSKTGLLQFF	TGTGCCAGCAGCAAGACAGGGCTCTTGCAGTTCTTC
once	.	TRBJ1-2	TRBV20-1	CSASIDPTAARIWDGYTF	TGCAGTGCTAGTATTGATCCGACGGCGGCGAGGATTTGGGATGGCTACACCTTC
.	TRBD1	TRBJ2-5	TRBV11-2	CASSLERTGLTKTQYF	TGTGCCAGCAGCTTAGAACGGACAGGGCTTACAAAGACCCAGTACTTC
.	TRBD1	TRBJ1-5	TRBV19	CASSITQRLGGHGYSNQPQHF	TGTGCCAGTAGTATTACGCAACGTTTAGGGGGCCATGGGTATAGCAATCAGCCCCAGCATTTT
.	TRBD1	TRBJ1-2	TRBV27	CASSVTGTGPLGYTF	TGTGCCAGCAGCGTTACCGGGACAGGGCCGCTGGGCTACACCTTC
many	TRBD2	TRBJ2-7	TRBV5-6	CASSLPAGAPYEQYF	TGTGCCAGCAGCCTCCCAGCGGGAGCTCCCTACGAGCAGTACTTC
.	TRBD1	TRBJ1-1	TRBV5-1	CASSLDPTGGEAFF	TGCGCCAGCAGCCTAGATCCGACAGGGGGGGAAGCTTTCTTT
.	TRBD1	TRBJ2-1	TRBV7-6	CASSRNTGDRLFF	TGTGCCAGCAGCCGAAATACAGGGGACCGTTTGTTCTTC
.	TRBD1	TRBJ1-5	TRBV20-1	CSASGDRGNQPQHF	TGCAGTGCTAGTGGGGACAGAGGCAATCAGCCCCAGCATTTT
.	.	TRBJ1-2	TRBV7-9	CASSLQGSDGYTF	TGTGCCAGCAGCTTACAGGGGAGTGATGGCTACACCTTC
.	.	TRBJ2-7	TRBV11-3	CASSLGSGEQYF	TGTGCCAGCAGCTTAGGGTCCGGGGAGCAGTACTTC
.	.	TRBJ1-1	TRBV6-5	CASSYLSGGRLLNPFF	TGTGCCAGCAGTTACCTATCTGGGGGCCGACTCTTGAACCCTTTCTTT
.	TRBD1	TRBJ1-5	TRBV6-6	CASSYWGTDNQPQHF	TGTGCCAGCAGTTACTGGGGGACAGACAATCAGCCCCAGCATTTT
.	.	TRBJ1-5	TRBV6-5	CASSSRGGNQPQHF	TGTGCCAGCAGTTCCCGGGGAGGCAATCAGCCCCAGCATTTT
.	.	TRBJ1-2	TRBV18	CASSPIPQNYGYTF	TGTGCCAGCTCACCGATTCCTCAGAACTATGGCTACACCTTC
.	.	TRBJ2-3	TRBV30	CAWSTSTDTQYF	TGTGCCTGGTCGACTAGCACAGATACGCAGTATTTT
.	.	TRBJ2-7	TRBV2	CASDWVAGEQYF	TGTGCCAGTGACTGGGTTGCTGGCGAGCAGTACTTC
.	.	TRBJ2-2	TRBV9	CASSQLQGAGELFF	TGTGCCAGCAGTCAATTACAGGGCGCCGGGGAGCTGTTTTTT
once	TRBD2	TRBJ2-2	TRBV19	CASSMLSGENTGELFF	TGTGCCAGTAGTATGTTGAGCGGGGAGAACACCGGGGAGCTGTTTTTT
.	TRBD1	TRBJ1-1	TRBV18	CASSPSTGVNTEAFF	TGTGCCAGCTCACCCTCGACAGGGGTGAACACTGAAGCTTTCTTT
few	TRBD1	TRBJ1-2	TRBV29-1	CSVGGGLSYGYTF	TGCAGCGTTGGAGGGGGCCTCTCGTATGGCTACACCTTC
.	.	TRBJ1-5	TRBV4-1	CASSQLTVRQPQHF	TGCGCCAGCAGCCAACTGACCGTCAGGCAGCCCCAGCATTTT
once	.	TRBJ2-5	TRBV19	CASSITGQETQYF	TGTGCCAGTAGTATAACAGGGCAAGAGACCCAGTACTTC
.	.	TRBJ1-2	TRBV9	CASSPVTGMDGYGYTF	TGTGCCAGCAGCCCCGTTACAGGTATGGACGGCTATGGCTACACCTTC
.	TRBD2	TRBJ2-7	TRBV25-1	CASSDELFAGGPYEQYF	TGTGCCAGCAGTGATGAGTTATTTGCGGGGGGCCCCTACGAGCAGTACTTC
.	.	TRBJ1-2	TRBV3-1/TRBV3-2	CASSQGRGSGGYTF	TGTGCCAGCAGCCAAGGCCGGGGGAGCGGAGGCTACACCTTC
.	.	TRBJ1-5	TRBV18	CASSLGQPGNGQPQHF	TGTGCCAGCTCACTAGGACAGCCCGGCAACGGTCAGCCCCAGCATTTT
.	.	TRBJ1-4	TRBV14	CASSQGFGRDEKLFF	TGTGCCAGCAGCCAAGGATTCGGCAGGGATGAAAAACTGTTTTTT
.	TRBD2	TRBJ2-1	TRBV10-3	CAISDRTSRHEQFF	TGTGCCATCAGTGACCGGACTAGCAGGCATGAGCAGTTCTTC
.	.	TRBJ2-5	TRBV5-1	CASSLREQETQYF	TGCGCCAGCAGCTTGAGGGAGCAAGAGACCCAGTACTTC
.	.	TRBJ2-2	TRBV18	CASSPPEQSGELFF	TGTGCCAGCTCACCCCCGGAGCAGTCCGGGGAGCTGTTTTTT
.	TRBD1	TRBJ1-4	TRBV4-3	CASSNRGLGEKLFF	TGCGCCAGCAGCAACAGGGGGCTGGGGGAAAAACTGTTTTTT
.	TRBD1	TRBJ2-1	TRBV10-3	CATTGSNEQFF	TGTGCCACGACAGGGTCGAATGAGCAGTTCTTC
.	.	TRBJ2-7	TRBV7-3	CASSLMAGRNHEQYF	TGTGCCAGCAGCTTAATGGCAGGGAGGAACCACGAGCAGTACTTC
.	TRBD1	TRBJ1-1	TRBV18	CASSGDRNTEAFF	TGTGCCAGCTCAGGGGACAGGAACACTGAAGCTTTCTTT
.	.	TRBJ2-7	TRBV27	CASSSRGNYEQYF	TGTGCCAGCAGTTCTCGGGGGAACTACGAGCAGTACTTC
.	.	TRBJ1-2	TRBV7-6	CASSLVSGYTF	TGTGCCAGCAGCTTAGTGAGTGGCTACACCTTC
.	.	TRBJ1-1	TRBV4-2	CASSQDLEREAFF	TGTGCCAGCAGCCAAGATCTCGAACGGGAAGCTTTCTTT
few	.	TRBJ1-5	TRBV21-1	CASSKAQEKTANNQPQHF	TGTGCCAGCAGCAAAGCGCAAGAAAAGACAGCCAACAATCAGCCCCAGCATTTT
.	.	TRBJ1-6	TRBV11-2	CASSLSPGNSPLHF	TGTGCCAGCAGCTTATCGCCCGGGAATTCACCCCTCCACTTT
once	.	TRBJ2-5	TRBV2	CASSGIGRGLLEETQYF	TGTGCCAGCAGTGGTATCGGCAGGGGCTTATTAGAAGAGACCCAGTACTTC
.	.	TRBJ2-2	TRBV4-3	CASSQDRGTGELFF	TGCGCCAGCAGCCAAGACAGGGGCACCGGGGAGCTGTTTTTT
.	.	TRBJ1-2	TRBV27	CASSENANYGYTF	TGTGCCAGCAGTGAGAACGCTAACTATGGCTACACCTTC
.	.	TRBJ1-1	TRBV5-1	CASSSHRDRSRGTEAFF	TGCGCCAGCAGCTCCCACAGGGATAGGAGTCGAGGCACTGAAGCTTTCTTT
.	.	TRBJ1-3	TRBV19	CASSIAGTLVLSGNTIYF	TGTGCCAGTAGTATAGCAGGGACATTGGTCCTCTCTGGAAACACCATATATTTT
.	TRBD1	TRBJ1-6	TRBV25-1	CASSEGDRGPLHF	TGTGCCAGCAGTGAGGGAGACAGGGGACCCCTCCACTTT
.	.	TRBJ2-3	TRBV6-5	CASRSTGTDTQYF	TGTGCCAGCAGGTCTACAGGAACAGATACGCAGTATTTT
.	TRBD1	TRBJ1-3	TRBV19	CASSTGVYGNTIYF	TGTGCCAGTAGCACAGGGGTCTATGGAAACACCATATATTTT